The present TCR beta chain was sequenced within a study of T cell responses to AZD1222 COVID-19 vaccine. A word on this clone: Its matching antigen is unknown.

Study-wide findings and caveats: Donor demographics were predominantly white British with a female majority; clonal diversity may be underestimated.

CDR3 size: 13 residues. Trimming removed 1 base from V and 0 bases from J, with 4 bases in between. CDR1 and CDR2 (germline): SGHRS, YFSETQ. Clones were read by immunoSEQ multiplex PCR, and TCRdb kept only the in-frame ones, dropping some. The repertoire consists of over 100,000 clones, with over 90% occurring once and the leading ten covering 1.5% to 2%. The sample in question was peripheral blood, obtained on day 0 of AZD1222 vaccination. This receptor was obtained from an adult in good health. The chain carries TRBV5-1 and TRBJ1-2, with no clear D. CDR3 nucleotides: TGCGCCAGCAGCTTGACAGCTAACTATGGCTACACCTTC. Translating gives CASSLTANYGYTF.